This T cell receptor beta chain was recorded in a study of beta chain features in type 1 diabetes. Study overall: Healthy donors and patients had similar age, gender and cell yields. Across the samples, 107,917,701 sorted cells were examined in total. Study-wide points: When VDJ junctions were examined, type 1 diabetes patients showed fewer insertions and more deletions.

As every portion of the isolated RNA was reverse transcribed, the sequencing read expressed TCRB transcripts. Assay: immunoSEQ multiplex PCR; the TCRdb copy retains only in-frame clones and omits some. The sample carries some 160,000 clones, about 9.8% recorded once. This clone was found a few times. Its specificity is unknown. Trimming removed 4 bases from V and 6 bases from J; junction bases left unmatched: 11. From germline, CDR1 is LNHDA and CDR2 SQIVND (reference sequence). The CDR3 is made up of 16 amino acids. The clonotype originates from a woman younger than 30 in good health. The rearrangement uses TRBV19 and TRBJ2-1; 8 bases align to TRBD1. Specimen: central memory CD4+ T cells from blood. The CDR3 DNA reads TGTGCCAGTAGTACCGATTCAGGGGGCAGTAGCAATGAGCAGTTCTTC. Residues: CASSTDSGGSSNEQFF.